This TCR beta chain came from a study of blood T cell repertoires in COVID-19 (dated by TCRdb to 2018 to 2021). As for the study more broadly: Samples covering the acute and convalescent phases of COVID-19 were provided by collaborators in the United States, Italy and Spain. The samples were drawn from the first 160 participants of the ongoing ImmuneRACE study and from over a thousand subjects provided by 6 global collaborators. The sample metadata nearly always contained a de-identified subject ID, COVID-19 status, age in years and sex. The material from the prospective study consisted of cDNA or gDNA derived from T cells, B-cell-depleted T cells, or PBMCs. A freely available public database, intended as a resource for researchers studying the immune response to SARS-CoV-2, is where the repertoires were released. Where HLA class I and class II types were available, the types were taken from metadata supplied by the sample provider, not from assay-based typing. The dataset comprised deeply sampled blood TCRbeta repertoires from subjects exposed to, actively infected with, or recovered from COVID-19. The study at large found these results: The amount of clinical and demographic metadata varied by source and participant and was provided uncurated.

About this clone itself: No antigen is known for it. The record has no base qualities; no much larger clone is one base away.

Enrolling through a virtual design, the prospective study's participants ranged in age from roughly 18 to 95 years and lived across 24 United States geographic areas. In the prospective study, participants were assigned to cohorts based on the clinical history participants reported in a screening survey and a study questionnaire. Each participant in the prospective study had whole blood, serum and a nasopharyngeal or oropharyngeal swab collected by mobile phlebotomists. Additional blood draws and questionnaires over an approximately two-month period could optionally be provided by prospective study participants. Prospective study blood samples were shipped either frozen or at room temperature before DNA extraction. TCRbeta CDR3 regions were amplified from genomic DNA by means of the immunoSEQ Assay, a bias-controlled multiplex PCR. In the paper's pipeline: The number of nucleated cells in each sample was estimated from the amplification of reference gene primers within the assay. To quantify the absolute abundance of each unique TCRbeta CDR3 rearrangement, sequence reads were collapsed and filtered. Productive Simpson clonality was computed per sample as the square root of Simpson's diversity index over productive rearrangements. TCRdb stores this immuneACCESS table with in-frame sequences only. Part of the clones is absent; in the studies checked, under half of the shortfall reflects unresolved V genes, and no reason is known for the rest. The V and J calls and the clone size are those of that table, but D and trimming were determined from the DNA. For this sample the table gives 250,000 or so clones, of which approximately 88% were detected only once. The ten largest clonotypes hold around 2.5% of the sample.

Sequences were obtained from PBMCs or T cells enriched from blood (not recorded which). This TCR derives from a woman aged 40 to 50 with acute COVID-19.

The CDR3 protein sequence reads: CASSYGGRAYTGELFF. Here is the DNA: TGTGCCAGCAGTTATGGCGGGAGGGCCTATACCGGGGAGCTGTTTTTT. Recombination joined TRBV6-2 or TRBV6-3 with TRBJ2-2, with 9 central nucleotides matching TRBD2. CDR1 and CDR2, per the germline V gene, are MNHEY and SVGEGT. From cysteine to phenylalanine, the CDR3 is 16 amino acids long. Of the read, only the CDR3 DNA is kept; its 48 bases are in frame from base 1. At the junction V is shortened by 3 bases and J by 5 bases; bases outside the gene matches: 7.